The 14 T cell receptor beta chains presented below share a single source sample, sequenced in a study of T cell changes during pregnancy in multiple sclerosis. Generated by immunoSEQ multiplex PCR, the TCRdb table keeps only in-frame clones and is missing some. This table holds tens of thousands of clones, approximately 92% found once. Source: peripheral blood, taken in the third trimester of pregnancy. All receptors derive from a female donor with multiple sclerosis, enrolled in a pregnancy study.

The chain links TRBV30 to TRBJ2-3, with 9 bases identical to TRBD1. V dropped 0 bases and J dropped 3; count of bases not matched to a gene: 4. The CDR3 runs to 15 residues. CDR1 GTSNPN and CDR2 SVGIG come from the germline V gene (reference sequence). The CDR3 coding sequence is TGTGCCTGGAGTGTATTGGGGACAGGGACAGATACGCAGTATTTT. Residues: CAWSVLGTGTDTQYF.

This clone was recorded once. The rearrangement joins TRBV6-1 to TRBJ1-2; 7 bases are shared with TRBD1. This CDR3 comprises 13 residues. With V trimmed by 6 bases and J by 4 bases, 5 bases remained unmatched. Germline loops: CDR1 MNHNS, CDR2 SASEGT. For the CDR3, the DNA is TGTGCCAGCAGGGATACAGGGGCCTATGGCTACACCTTC. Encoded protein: CASRDTGAYGYTF.

CDR3 in amino acids: CASSPLGAAGTDTQYF. In DNA, the CDR3 is TGTGCCAGCTCACCCCTTGGCGCGGCCGGCACAGATACGCAGTATTTT. The chain couples TRBV18 to TRBJ2-3; D call uncertain. CDR3 length: 16 amino acids. Germline V CDR1 and CDR2: KGHSH, LQKENI. V lost 3 bases and J 1 base, leaving 14 bases between the germline ends.

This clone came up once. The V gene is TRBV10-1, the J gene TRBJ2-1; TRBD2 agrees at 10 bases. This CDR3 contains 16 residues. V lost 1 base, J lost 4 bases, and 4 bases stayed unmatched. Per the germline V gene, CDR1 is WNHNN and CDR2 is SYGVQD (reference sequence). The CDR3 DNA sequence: TGCGCCAGCAGTGAGTACGGACTAGCGGAGTACAATGAGCAGTTCTTC. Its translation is CASSEYGLAEYNEQFF.

The DNA for the CDR3 is TGTGCCAGCAGCTTAAGGGACAGGGCCTTCGCCTATGGCTACACCTTC. Protein sequence: CASSLRDRAFAYGYTF. The chain uses TRBV7-3 and TRBJ1-2; 9 bases agree with TRBD1. V dropped 1 base and J dropped 4; count of bases not matched to a gene: 7. The CDR3 has 16 amino acids. Germline V lookup: CDR1 SGHTA, CDR2 FQGTGA.

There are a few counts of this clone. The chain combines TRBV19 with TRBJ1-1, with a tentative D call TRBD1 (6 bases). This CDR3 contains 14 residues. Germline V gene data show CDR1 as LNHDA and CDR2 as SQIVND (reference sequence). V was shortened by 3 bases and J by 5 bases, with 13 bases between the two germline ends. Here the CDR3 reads CASSIVPRGTEAFF. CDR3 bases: TGTGCCAGTAGTATTGTGCCCAGGGGTACTGAAGCTTTCTTT.

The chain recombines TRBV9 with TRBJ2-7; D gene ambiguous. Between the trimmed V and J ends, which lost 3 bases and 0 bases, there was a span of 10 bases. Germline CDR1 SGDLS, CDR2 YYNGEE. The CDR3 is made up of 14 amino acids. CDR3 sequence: CASSELVHSYEQYF. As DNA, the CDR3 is TGTGCCAGCAGCGAATTAGTTCACTCCTACGAGCAGTACTTC.

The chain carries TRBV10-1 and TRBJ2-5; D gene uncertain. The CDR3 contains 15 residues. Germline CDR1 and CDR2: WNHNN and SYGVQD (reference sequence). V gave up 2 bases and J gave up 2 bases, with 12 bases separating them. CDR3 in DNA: TGCGCCAGCAGTGAGGGGTTCGGCGGACAAGAGACCCAGTACTTC. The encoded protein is CASSEGFGGQETQYF.

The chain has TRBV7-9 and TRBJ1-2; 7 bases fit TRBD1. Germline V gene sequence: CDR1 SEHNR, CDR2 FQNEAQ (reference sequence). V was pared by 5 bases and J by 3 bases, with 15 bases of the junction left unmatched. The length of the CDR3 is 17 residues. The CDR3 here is CASSPQTGIVLYYGYTF. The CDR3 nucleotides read TGTGCCAGCAGCCCACAGACAGGGATAGTCTTATACTATGGCTACACCTTC.

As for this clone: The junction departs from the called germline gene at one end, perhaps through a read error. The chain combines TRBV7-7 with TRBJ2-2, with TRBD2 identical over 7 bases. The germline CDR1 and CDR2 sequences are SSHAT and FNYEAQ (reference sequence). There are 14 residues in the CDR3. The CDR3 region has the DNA TGTGCTAGCAGCCCGTTGGGGGGGACCGGGGAGCTGTTTTTT. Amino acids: CASSPLGGTGELFF.

The CDR3 reads CASSLLSGSHAYNEQFF. The CDR3 coding sequence is TGTGCCAGCAGCTTGCTGTCCGGGAGTCACGCGTACAATGAGCAGTTCTTC. The V and J genes are TRBV5-6 and TRBJ2-1; D might be TRBD2 (6 bases). CDR1 and CDR2 (germline): SGHDT, YYEEEE. This CDR3 is 17 amino acids long. The V and J ends lost 1 base and 4 bases respectively, with 18 bases between them. The complete variable domain, with remaining parts taken from reference TRBV5-6 and TRBJ2-1, reads DAGVTQSPTHLIKTRGQQVTLRCSPKSGHDTVSWYQQALGQGPQFIFQYYEEEERQRGNFPDRFSGHQFPNYSSELNVNALLLGDSALYLCASSLLSGSHAYNEQFFGPGTRLTVL.

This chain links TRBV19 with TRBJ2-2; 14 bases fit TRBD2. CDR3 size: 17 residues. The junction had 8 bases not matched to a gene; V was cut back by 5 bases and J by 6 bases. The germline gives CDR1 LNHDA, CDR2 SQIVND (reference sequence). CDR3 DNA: TGTGCCAGTAGTTCGGGACTAGCGGGAGAATCGGCCGGGGAGCTGTTTTTT. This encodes CASSSGLAGESAGELFF.

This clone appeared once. The CDR3 region is CASSLDGRNYNEQFF. The CDR3 region has the DNA TGTGCCAGCAGCTTGGACGGGAGGAACTACAATGAGCAGTTCTTC. The chain uses TRBV5-4 and TRBJ2-1, with TRBD2 identical over 7 bases. Germline CDR1 and CDR2: SGHNT and YYREEE (reference sequence). The CDR3 spans 15 residues. J was trimmed by 3 bases and V by 0 bases; bases with no gene match: 3.

CDR3 sequence: CATTRGRDIYEQYF. The CDR3 region has the DNA TGTGCCACCACCCGCGGCAGGGATATTTACGAGCAGTACTTC. This rearrangement joins TRBV6-5 to TRBJ2-7, with D tentatively TRBD1 (5 bases). The CDR3 runs 14 residues. Germline V gene sequence: CDR1 MNHEY, CDR2 SVGAGI. Trimming pared 10 bases from V and 4 bases from J, leaving 20 bases between.